Listed here are 14 T cell receptor beta chains from one sample, sequenced in a study of control samples from healthy donors and cancer patients. Generated by immunoSEQ multiplex PCR, the TCRdb table keeps only in-frame clones and is missing some. The data contain around 140,000 clones, more than 80% of them seen just once; the ten biggest clones take up 2% to 3%. The specimen was blood. The receptors were gathered from a man between 40 and 49 years old in good health.

The chain has TRBV15 and TRBJ1-1, with D perhaps matching TRBD1 (5 bases). The CDR3 totals 15 residues. Looked up from germline, CDR1 is LNHNV and CDR2 is YYDKDF (reference sequence). The V gene lost 0 bases and the J gene lost 5 bases, with 13 bases spanning the gap. Written as DNA, the CDR3 is TGTGCCACCAGCAGAGAAAGGACAAAAGGAACTGAAGCTTTCTTT. Translating it yields CATSRERTKGTEAFF.

The gene calls are TRBV6-5 and TRBJ1-2, with D maybe TRBD1 (6 bases). CDR3 size: 13 residues. Germline CDR1 is MNHEY and CDR2 is SVGAGI. Trimming removed 6 bases from V and 7 bases from J, with 15 bases in between. CDR3 in DNA: TGTGCCAGCAGACAGGGACCATACAGTGGCTACACCTTC. Amino acids: CASRQGPYSGYTF.

This chain uses TRBV19 with TRBJ2-3, with D maybe TRBD2 (5 bases). Germline V gene sequence: CDR1 LNHDA, CDR2 SQIVND (reference sequence). The CDR3 contains 14 residues. The germline V and J ends were trimmed by 6 bases and 8 bases, with 18 bases remaining between them. The CDR3 bases are TGTGCCAGTAGGCCCCGGGATACGGGCGGTACGCAGTATTTT. It encodes CASRPRDTGGTQYF.

The chain is built from TRBV5-4 and TRBJ2-5; the D gene is possibly TRBD2 (5 bases). Deletions cut 8 bases from V and 4 bases from J, with 15 bases between. CDR1 SGHNT and CDR2 YYREEE come from the germline V gene (reference sequence). CDR3 size: 13 residues. DNA for the CDR3: TGTGCCAGTAGCGTGGGTTTTACAGAGACCCAGTACTTC. It codes for CASSVGFTETQYF.

The chain uses TRBV28 and TRBJ1-4; TRBD1 matches at 7 bases. The V segment lost 6 bases and the J segment 5 bases; nucleotides outside the gene matches: 3. The germline V gene encodes CDR1 MDHEN and CDR2 SYDVKM. This CDR3 contains 13 residues. In DNA form, the CDR3 reads TGTGCCAGCAGGTCGGGACAGAATGAAAAACTGTTTTTT. It is translated as CASRSGQNEKLFF.

The rearrangement joins TRBV5-6 to TRBJ2-7; no firm D call. Germline lookup yields CDR1 SGHDT and CDR2 YYEEEE. The CDR3 length is 14 residues. The V gene lost 1 base and the J gene lost 2 bases, with 10 bases spanning the gap. CDR3 coding DNA: TGTGCCAGCAGCTTGAGGGCAGGAGCCTACGAGCAGTACTTC. This sequence encodes CASSLRAGAYEQYF.

CDR3 nucleotides: TGTGCCAGCAGCTCCCTACCTACGAGCTCTGGAAACACCATATATTTT. Encoded protein: CASSSLPTSSGNTIYF. The chain carries TRBV3-1 (or the pseudogene TRBV3-2) and TRBJ1-3; the D is unclear. V lost 5 bases to trimming and J lost 0 bases, with 14 bases between them. This CDR3 is built from 16 residues. CDR1 is LGHDT, CDR2 YNNKEL, per germline (reference sequence).

In regard to this clone: The junction and the germline gene differ at one end; a read error may be behind it. The chain combines TRBV27 with TRBJ2-3; tentative D call: TRBD2 (6 bases). In germline, CDR1 is MNHEY, CDR2 SMNVEV (reference sequence). This CDR3 region has 15 residues. The CDR3 reads CASSLSRGPTDTQYF. The CDR3, as DNA: TGTGCCAGCAGTCTATCGCGGGGACCCACAGATACGCAGTATTTT.

This rearrangement joins TRBV11-1 to TRBJ1-1; D is undetermined. CDR3 size: 13 residues. With 2 bases removed from V and 4 bases from J, the gap between germline ends came to 8 bases. CDR1 and CDR2 from the germline V gene are SGHAT and FQDESV (reference sequence). The CDR3 DNA is TGTGCCAGCAGCTTATCCCCCACCACTGAAGCTTTCTTT. Amino acids: CASSLSPTTEAFF.

This clone has just one count. The V gene is TRBV6-5, the J gene TRBJ2-3; 7 bases agree with TRBD2. V lost 6 bases, J lost 6 bases, and 6 bases stayed unmatched. The germline V gene encodes CDR1 MNHEY and CDR2 SVGAGI. This CDR3 is built from 13 residues. As DNA, the CDR3 is TGTGCCAGCAGGGCGGGGGTTGGGGATACGCAGTATTTT. Translated, it gives CASRAGVGDTQYF.

The J gene is TRBJ2-5, the V gene TRBV15; D is unresolved. Trimming removed 1 base from V and 5 bases from J, with 8 bases in between. From germline, CDR1 is LNHNV and CDR2 YYDKDF (reference sequence). The CDR3 consists of 13 residues. CDR3 sequence: CATSRGGMETQYF. In nucleotides, the CDR3 is TGTGCCACCAGCAGAGGGGGAATGGAGACCCAGTACTTC.

The chain couples TRBV18 to TRBJ1-3; the D is unclear. V was trimmed by 5 bases and J by 0 bases, leaving 14 bases between them. The germline V gene encodes CDR1 KGHSH and CDR2 LQKENI. The CDR3 sequence is 16 residues long. DNA of the CDR3: TGTGCCAGCTCAAAATACAGCGATAACTCTGGAAACACCATATATTTT. Amino acids: CASSKYSDNSGNTIYF.

V usage is TRBV7-9 and J usage is TRBJ2-5; possibly TRBD1 for D (5 bases). Germline values: CDR1 SEHNR, CDR2 FQNEAQ (reference sequence). Trimming took off 5 bases at V and 2 bases at J, with 15 bases between the two ends. CDR3 length equals 15 residues. The CDR3 here is CASSRGRGQQETQYF. The CDR3 DNA sequence: TGTGCCAGCAGCCGCGGCCGAGGACAACAAGAGACCCAGTACTTC. The whole variable domain, remainder taken from reference TRBV7-9 and TRBJ2-5, is DTGVSQNPRHKITKRGQNVTFRCDPISEHNRLYWYRQTLGQGPEFLTYFQNEAQLEKSRLLSDRFSAERPKGSFSTLEIQRTEQGDSAMYLCASSRGRGQQETQYFGPGTRLLVL.

In nucleotides, the CDR3 is TGTGCCAGCAACAACCCCGCCCCCATAGCATCTGAAGCTTTCTTT. This encodes CASNNPAPIASEAFF. The chain uses TRBV7-9 and TRBJ1-1, with unresolved D. CDR1 is SEHNR, CDR2 FQNEAQ, per germline (reference sequence). The CDR3 sequence is 15 residues long. With 7 bases removed from V and 6 bases from J, the gap between germline ends came to 21 bases.